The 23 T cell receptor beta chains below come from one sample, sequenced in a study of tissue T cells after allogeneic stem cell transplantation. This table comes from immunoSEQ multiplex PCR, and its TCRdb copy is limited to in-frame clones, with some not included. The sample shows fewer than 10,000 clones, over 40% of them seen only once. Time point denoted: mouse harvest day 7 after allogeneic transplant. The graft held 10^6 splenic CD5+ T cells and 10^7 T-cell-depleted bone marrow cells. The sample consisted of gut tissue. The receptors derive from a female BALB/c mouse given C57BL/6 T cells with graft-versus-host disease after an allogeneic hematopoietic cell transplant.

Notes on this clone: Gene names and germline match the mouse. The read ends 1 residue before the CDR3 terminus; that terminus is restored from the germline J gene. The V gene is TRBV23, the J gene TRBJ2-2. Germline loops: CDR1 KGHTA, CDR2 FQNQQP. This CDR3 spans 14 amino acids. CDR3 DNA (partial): TGCTCCAGCAGTCAGGGGGCAGGCACCGGGCAGCTCTAC. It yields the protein CSSSQGAGTGQLY. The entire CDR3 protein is CSSSQGAGTGQLYF.

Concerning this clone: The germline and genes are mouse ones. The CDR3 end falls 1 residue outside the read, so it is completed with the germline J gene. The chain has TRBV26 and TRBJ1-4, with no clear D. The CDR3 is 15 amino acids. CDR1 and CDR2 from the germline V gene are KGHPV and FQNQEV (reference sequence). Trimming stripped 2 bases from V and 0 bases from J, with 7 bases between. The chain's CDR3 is CASSLRRISNERLFF. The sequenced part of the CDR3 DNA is TGTGCCAGCAGTCTGAGGCGGATTTCCAACGAAAGATTATTT.

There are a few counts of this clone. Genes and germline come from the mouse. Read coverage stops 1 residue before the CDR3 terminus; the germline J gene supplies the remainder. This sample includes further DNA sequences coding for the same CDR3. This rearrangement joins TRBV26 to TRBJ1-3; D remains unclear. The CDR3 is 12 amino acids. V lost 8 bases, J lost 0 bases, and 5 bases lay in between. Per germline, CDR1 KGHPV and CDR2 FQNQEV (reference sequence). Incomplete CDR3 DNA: TGTGCCAGCGGGGATTCTGGAAATACGCTCTAT. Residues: CASGDSGNTLY. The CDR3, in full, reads CASGDSGNTLYF. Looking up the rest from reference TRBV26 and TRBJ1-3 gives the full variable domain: NSKVIQTPRYLVKGQGQKAKMRCIPEKGHPVVFWYQQNKNNEFKFLINFQNQEVLQQIDMTEKRFSAECPSNSPCSLEIQSSEAGDSALYLCASGDSGNTLYFGEGSRLIVV.

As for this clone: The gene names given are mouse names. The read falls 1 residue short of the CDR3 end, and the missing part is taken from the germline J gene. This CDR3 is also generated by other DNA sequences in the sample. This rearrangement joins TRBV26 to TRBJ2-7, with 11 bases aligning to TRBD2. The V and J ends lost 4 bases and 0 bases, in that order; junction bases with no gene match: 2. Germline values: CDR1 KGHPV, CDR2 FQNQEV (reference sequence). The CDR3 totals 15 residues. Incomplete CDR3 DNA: TGTGCCAGCAGTCCCGGACTGGGGGGCTCCTATGAACAGTAC. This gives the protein CASSPGLGGSYEQY. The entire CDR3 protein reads CASSPGLGGSYEQYF.

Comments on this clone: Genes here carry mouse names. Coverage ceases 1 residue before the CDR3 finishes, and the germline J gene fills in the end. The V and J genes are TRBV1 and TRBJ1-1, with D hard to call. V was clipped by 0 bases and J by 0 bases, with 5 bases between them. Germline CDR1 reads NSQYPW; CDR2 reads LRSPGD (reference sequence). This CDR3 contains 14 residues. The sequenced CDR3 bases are TGCACCTGCAGTGCAGACAGAGCAAACACAGAAGTCTTC. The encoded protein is CTCSADRANTEVF. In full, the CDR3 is CTCSADRANTEVFF.

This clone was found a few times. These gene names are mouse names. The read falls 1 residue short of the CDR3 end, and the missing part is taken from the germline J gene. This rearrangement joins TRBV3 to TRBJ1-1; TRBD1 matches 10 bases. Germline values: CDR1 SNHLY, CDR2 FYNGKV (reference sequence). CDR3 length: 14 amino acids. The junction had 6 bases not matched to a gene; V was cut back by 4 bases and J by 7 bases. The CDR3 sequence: CASSSDRGQGEVFF. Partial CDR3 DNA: TGTGCCAGCAGCTCCGACAGGGGGCAGGGAGAAGTCTTC.

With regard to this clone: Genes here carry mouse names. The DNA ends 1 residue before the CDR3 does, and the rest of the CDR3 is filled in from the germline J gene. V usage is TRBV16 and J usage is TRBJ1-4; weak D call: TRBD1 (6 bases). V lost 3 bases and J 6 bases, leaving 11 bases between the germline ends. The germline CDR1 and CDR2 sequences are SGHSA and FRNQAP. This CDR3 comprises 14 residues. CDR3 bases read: TGTGCAAGCAGCTTTCAGGGGTGGGACGAAAGATTATTT. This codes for CASSFQGWDERLF. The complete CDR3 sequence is CASSFQGWDERLFF.

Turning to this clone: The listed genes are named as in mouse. The CDR3 loop reads CASRPGQGYEQYF. CDR3 DNA (partial): TGTGCCAGCAGGCCGGGACAGGGGTATGAACAGTAC. V gene TRBV26 combines with J gene TRBJ2-7; 10 positions agree with TRBD1. The sequence runs out 1 residue before the end of the CDR3; the remainder is reconstructed from the germline J gene. The germline V gene encodes CDR1 KGHPV and CDR2 FQNQEV (reference sequence). V shed 6 bases and J 4 bases; nucleotides not matched to a gene: 3. There are 13 residues in the CDR3. Combining the CDR3 with reference TRBV26 and TRBJ2-7 gives the whole variable domain NSKVIQTPRYLVKGQGQKAKMRCIPEKGHPVVFWYQQNKNNEFKFLINFQNQEVLQQIDMTEKRFSAECPSNSPCSLEIQSSEAGDSALYLCASRPGQGYEQYFGPGTRLTVL.

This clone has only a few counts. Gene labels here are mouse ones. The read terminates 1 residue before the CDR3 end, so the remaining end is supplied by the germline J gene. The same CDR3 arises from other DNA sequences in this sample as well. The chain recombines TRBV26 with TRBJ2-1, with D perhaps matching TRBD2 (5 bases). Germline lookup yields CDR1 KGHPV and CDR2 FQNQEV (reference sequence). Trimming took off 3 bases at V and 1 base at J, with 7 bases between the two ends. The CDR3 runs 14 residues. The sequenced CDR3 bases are TGTGCCAGCAGTCTCGCTGGGAACTATGCTGAGCAGTTC. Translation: CASSLAGNYAEQF. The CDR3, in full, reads CASSLAGNYAEQFF.

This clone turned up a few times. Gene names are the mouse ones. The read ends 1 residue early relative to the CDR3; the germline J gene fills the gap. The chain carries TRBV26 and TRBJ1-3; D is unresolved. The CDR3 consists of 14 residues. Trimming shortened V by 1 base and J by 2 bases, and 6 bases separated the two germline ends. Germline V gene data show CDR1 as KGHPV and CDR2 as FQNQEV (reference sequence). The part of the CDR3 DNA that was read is TGTGCCAGCAGTCTGTTGGGGACTGGAAATACGCTCTAT. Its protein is CASSLLGTGNTLY. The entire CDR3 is CASSLLGTGNTLYF.

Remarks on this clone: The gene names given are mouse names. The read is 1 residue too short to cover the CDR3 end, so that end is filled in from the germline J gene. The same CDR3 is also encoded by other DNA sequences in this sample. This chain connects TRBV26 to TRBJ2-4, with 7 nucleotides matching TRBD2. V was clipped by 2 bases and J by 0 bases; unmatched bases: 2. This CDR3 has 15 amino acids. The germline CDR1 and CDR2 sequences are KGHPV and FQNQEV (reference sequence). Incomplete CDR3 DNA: TGTGCCAGCAGTCTGGCTGGGGGAAGTCAAAACACCTTGTAC. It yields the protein CASSLAGGSQNTLY. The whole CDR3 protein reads CASSLAGGSQNTLYF.

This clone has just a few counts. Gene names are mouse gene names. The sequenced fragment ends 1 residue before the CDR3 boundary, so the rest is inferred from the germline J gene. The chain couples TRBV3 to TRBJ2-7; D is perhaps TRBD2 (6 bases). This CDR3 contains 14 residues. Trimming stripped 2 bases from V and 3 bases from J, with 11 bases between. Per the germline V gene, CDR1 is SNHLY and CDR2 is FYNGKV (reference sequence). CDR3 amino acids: CASSLRVGVYEQYF. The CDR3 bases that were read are TGTGCCAGCAGCTTAAGGGTGGGGGTCTATGAACAGTAC.

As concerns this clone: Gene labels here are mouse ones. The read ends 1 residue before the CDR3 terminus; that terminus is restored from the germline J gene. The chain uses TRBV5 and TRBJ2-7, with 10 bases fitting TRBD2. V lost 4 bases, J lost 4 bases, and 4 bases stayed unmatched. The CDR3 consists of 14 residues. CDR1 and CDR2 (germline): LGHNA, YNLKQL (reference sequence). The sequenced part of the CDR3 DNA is TGTGCCAGCAGCCCCTGGGGGGGCGCGTATGAACAGTAC. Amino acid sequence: CASSPWGGAYEQY. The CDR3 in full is CASSPWGGAYEQYF.

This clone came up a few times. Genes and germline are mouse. The sequenced CDR3 bases are TGTGCCAGCAGACTGGACTGGGGGAGTCAAAACACCTTGTAC. Protein product: CASRLDWGSQNTLY. From start to end, the CDR3 is CASRLDWGSQNTLYF. The V call is TRBV15, the J call TRBJ2-4; TRBD2 matches at 10 bases. The read ends 1 residue early relative to the CDR3; the germline J gene fills the gap. Per the germline V gene, CDR1 is SGHND and CDR2 is FRSKSL. V was pared by 6 bases and J by 0 bases, with 3 bases of the junction left unmatched. CDR3 length: 15 amino acids.

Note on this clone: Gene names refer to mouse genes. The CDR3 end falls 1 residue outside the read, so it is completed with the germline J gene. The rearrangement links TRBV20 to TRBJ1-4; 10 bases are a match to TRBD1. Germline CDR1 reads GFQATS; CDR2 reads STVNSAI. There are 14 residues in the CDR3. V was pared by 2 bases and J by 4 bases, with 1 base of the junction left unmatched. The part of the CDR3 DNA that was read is TGTGGTGCTAGGAGGACAGGGGGCAACGAAAGATTATTT. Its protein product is CGARRTGGNERLF. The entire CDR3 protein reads CGARRTGGNERLFF.

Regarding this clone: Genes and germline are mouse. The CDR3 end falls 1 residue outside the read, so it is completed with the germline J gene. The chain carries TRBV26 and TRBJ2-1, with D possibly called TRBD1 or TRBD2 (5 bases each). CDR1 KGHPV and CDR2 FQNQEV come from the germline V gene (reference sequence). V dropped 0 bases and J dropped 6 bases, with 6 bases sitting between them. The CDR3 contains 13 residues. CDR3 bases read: TGTGCCAGCAGTCTGTCGGGGGTTGCTGAGCAGTTC. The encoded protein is CASSLSGVAEQF. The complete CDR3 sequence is CASSLSGVAEQFF.

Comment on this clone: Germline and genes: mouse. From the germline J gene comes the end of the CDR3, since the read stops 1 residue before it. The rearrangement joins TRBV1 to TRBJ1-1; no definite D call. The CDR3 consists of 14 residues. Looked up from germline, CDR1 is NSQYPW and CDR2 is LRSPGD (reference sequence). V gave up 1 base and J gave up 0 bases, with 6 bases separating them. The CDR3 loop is CTCSAAGPNTEVFF. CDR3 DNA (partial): TGCACCTGCAGTGCAGCCGGGCCAAACACAGAAGTCTTC.

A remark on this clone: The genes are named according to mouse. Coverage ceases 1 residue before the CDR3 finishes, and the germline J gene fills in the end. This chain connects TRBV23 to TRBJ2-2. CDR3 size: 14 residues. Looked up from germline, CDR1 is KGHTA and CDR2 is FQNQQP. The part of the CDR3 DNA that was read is TGCTCCAGCAGCGGAGGAACAAACACCGGGCAGCTCTAC. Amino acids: CSSSGGTNTGQLY. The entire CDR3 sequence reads CSSSGGTNTGQLYF.

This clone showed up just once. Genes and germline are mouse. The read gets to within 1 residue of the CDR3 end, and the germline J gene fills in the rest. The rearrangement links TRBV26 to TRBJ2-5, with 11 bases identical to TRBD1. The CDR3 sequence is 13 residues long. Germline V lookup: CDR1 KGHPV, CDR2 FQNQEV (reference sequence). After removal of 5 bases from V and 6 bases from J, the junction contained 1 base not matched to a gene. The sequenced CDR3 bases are TGTGCCAGCAGTGGACAGGGGGCTGACACCCAGTAC. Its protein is CASSGQGADTQY. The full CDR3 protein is CASSGQGADTQYF.

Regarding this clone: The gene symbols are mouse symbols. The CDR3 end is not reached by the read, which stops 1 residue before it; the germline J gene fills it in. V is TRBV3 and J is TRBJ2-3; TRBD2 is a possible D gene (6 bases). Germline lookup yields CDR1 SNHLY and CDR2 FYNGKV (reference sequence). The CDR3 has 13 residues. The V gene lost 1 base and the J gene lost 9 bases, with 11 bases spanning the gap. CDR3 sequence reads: CASSLGGEGTLYF. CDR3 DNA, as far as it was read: TGTGCCAGCAGCTTAGGGGGGGAGGGGACGCTGTAT.

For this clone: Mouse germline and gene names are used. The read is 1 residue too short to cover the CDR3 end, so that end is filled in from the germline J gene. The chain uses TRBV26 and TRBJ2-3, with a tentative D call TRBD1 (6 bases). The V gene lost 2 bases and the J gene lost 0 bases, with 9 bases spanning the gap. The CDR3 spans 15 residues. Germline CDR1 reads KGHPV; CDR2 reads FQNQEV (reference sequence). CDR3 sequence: CASSLRGFSAETLYF. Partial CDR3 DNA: TGTGCCAGCAGTCTGAGGGGGTTTAGTGCAGAAACGCTGTAT.

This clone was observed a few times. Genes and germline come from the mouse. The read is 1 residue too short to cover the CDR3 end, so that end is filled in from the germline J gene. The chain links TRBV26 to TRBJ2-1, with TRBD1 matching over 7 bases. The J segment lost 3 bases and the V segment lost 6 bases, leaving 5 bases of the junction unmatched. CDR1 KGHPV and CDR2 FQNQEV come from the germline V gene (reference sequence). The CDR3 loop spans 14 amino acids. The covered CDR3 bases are TGTGCCAGCAGCCGGGGACAGACCTATGCTGAGCAGTTC. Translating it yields CASSRGQTYAEQF. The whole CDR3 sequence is CASSRGQTYAEQFF.

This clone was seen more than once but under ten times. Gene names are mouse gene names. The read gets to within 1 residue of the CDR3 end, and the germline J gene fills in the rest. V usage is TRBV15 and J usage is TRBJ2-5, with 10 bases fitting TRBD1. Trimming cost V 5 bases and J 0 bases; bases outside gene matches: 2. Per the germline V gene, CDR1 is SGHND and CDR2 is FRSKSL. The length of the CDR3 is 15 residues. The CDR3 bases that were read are TGTGCCAGCAGTCCGGGACAGGGGAACCAAGACACCCAGTAC. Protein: CASSPGQGNQDTQY. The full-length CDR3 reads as CASSPGQGNQDTQYF.